The present entry profiles one T cell receptor (beta chain) with its context. Its antigen remains unknown. Treatment here: around 19 received Ad26.COV2.S at low or high dose, single or two shots; roughly five received placebo; per-sample allocation not given. Each sample was drawn 63 days after the first injection (of vaccine or placebo). The method was immunoSEQ multiplex PCR; TCRdb's version includes in-frame clones alone and lacks a portion of them. The sample has more than 300,000 clones, roughly 80% seen once. These data originate in a study of Ad26.COV2.S vaccination and SARS-CoV-2 variants. Study results and caveats: An underestimation of total T cell responses may have resulted from the TCR breadth and depth analyses.

The ends were cut back, 5 bases at V and 4 bases at J, with 16 bases in the middle. The germline V gene encodes CDR1 LGHDT and CDR2 YNNKEL (reference sequence). This CDR3 region has 15 residues. This clonotype originated in a person aged 18-60 years who received the Ad26.COV2.S COVID-19 vaccine or a placebo. The material was peripheral blood, obtained in a trial of Ad26.COV2.S vaccine versus placebo. The chain joins TRBV3-1 (or the pseudogene TRBV3-2) to TRBJ2-3, with a tentative D call TRBD1 (5 bases). Here the CDR3 reads CASSKEQGVSDTQYF. CDR3 DNA sequence: TGTGCCAGCAGCAAGGAGCAAGGGGTTTCAGATACGCAGTATTTT.